This TCR beta chain was sequenced for a study of cytomegalovirus exposure and HLA in healthy donors. PCR primers comprised 60 Vbeta and 13 Jbeta primers. This table comes from immunoSEQ multiplex PCR, and its TCRdb copy is limited to in-frame clones, with some not included. This sample has about 160,000 clones, with roughly 79% found just once. The CDR3 is 13 amino acids. From germline, CDR1 is WSHSY and CDR2 SAAADI. V was trimmed by 4 bases and J by 7 bases, leaving 11 bases between them. This TCR derives from a man aged 25 to 45 in good health and CMV-seronegative. The chain has TRBV10-2 and TRBJ1-5, with D possibly matching TRBD1 (5 bases). Sequencing used PBMCs. The CDR3 DNA sequence: TGCGCCAGCAGTGGGGGGGTGGGACAGCCCCAGCATTTT. Translation: CASSGGVGQPQHF.